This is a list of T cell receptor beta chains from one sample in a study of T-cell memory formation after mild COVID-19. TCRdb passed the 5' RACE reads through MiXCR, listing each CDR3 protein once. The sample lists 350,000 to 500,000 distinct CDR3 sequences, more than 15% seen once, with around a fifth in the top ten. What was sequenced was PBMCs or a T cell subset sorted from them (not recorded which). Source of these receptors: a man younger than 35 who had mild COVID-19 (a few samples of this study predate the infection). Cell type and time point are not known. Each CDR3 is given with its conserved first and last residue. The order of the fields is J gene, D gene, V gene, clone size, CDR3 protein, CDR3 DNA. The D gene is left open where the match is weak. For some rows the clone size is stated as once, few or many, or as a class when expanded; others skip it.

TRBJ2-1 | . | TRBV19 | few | CASSITPYNEQFF | TGTGCCAGTAGTATTACACCCTACAATGAGCAGTTCTTC
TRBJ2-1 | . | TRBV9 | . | CASSVVAGPYNEQFF | TGTGCCAGCAGCGTAGTGGCTGGTCCCTACAATGAGCAGTTCTTC
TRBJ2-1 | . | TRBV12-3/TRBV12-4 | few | CASSLFGPAGLSSYNEQFF | TGTGCCAGCAGTTTGTTTGGACCCGCGGGTTTGAGCTCCTACAATGAGCAGTTCTTC
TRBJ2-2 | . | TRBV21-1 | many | CASSLDRVNTGELFF | TGTGCCAGCAGCCTGGACAGGGTAAACACCGGGGAGCTGTTTTTT
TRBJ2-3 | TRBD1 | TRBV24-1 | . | CATSDPGQGTDTQYF | TGTGCCACCAGTGATCCGGGACAGGGCACAGATACGCAGTATTTT
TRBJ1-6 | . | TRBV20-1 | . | CSATQGRQTYNSPLHF | TGCAGTGCTACCCAGGGGCGGCAGACGTATAATTCACCCCTCCACTTT
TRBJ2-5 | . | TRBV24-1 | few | CATSRAEETQYF | TGTGCCACCAGTAGGGCGGAAGAGACCCAGTACTTC
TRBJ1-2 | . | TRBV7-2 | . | CASSFWAVSGYTF | TGTGCCAGCAGCTTTTGGGCAGTCTCTGGCTACACCTTC
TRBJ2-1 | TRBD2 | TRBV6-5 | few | CASSSPTSGGHNEQFF | TGTGCCAGCAGTTCCCCGACTAGCGGGGGCCACAATGAGCAGTTCTTC
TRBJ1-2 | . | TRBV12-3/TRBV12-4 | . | CASSFSGAGYGYTF | TGTGCCAGCAGTTTCTCAGGGGCTGGGTATGGCTACACCTTC
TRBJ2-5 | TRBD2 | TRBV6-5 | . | CASRRLAGGRETQYF | TGTGCCAGCAGGAGACTAGCGGGGGGGAGAGAGACCCAGTACTTC
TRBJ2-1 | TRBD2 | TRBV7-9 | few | CASSPLAGVYNEQFF | TGTGCCAGCAGCCCCCTAGCGGGAGTCTACAATGAGCAGTTCTTC
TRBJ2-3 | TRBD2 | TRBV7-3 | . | CASRKAGADTQYF | TGTGCCAGCAGGAAGGCGGGGGCAGATACGCAGTATTTT
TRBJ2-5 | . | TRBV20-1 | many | CSAGVRETQYF | TGCAGTGCGGGGGTGAGGGAGACCCAGTACTTC
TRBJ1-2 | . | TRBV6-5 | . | CASSLSRQGYGYTF | TGTGCCAGCAGCCTGAGTAGGCAGGGCTATGGCTACACCTTC
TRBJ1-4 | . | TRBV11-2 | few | CASSGGAAATNEKLFF | TGTGCCAGCAGCGGAGGGGCGGCGGCAACTAATGAAAAACTGTTTTTT
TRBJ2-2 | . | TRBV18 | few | CASSLRRLENTGELFF | TGTGCCAGCTCACTTAGGAGACTCGAGAACACCGGGGAGCTGTTTTTT